These 9 T cell receptor beta chains came from one sample sequenced in a study of blood T cell repertoires in COVID-19. Using immunoSEQ multiplex PCR, the repertoire was profiled, and TCRdb retains in-frame clones only, with some absent. The top ten clones hold around 6.3% of a sample with some 400,000 clones, 90% of them seen once. Sample: peripheral blood. The source of these receptors is a man aged 18 to 30 with active or convalescent COVID-19.

The J gene is TRBJ1-2, the V gene TRBV9; no clear D gene. Trimming took off 0 bases at V and 2 bases at J, with 8 bases between the two ends. Per germline, CDR1 SGDLS and CDR2 YYNGEE. The CDR3 runs to 14 residues. CDR3 coding DNA: TGTGCCAGCAGCGTAGGAGGAAAAAACTATGGCTACACCTTC. Protein: CASSVGGKNYGYTF.

V gene TRBV28 combines with J gene TRBJ1-3, with D possibly being TRBD1 (5 bases). CDR3 length: 15 residues. V lost 8 bases and J lost 0, with 14 bases in between. Per the germline V gene, CDR1 is MDHEN and CDR2 is SYDVKM. The CDR3 spells CASGGGKSSGNTIYF. As DNA, the CDR3 is TGTGCCAGCGGGGGGGGGAAAAGCTCTGGAAACACCATATATTTT.

The V call is TRBV19, the J call TRBJ1-2; 8 bases are shared with TRBD1. The V and J ends lost 5 bases and 7 bases, in that order; junction bases with no gene match: 6. The CDR3 loop spans 13 amino acids. Per germline, CDR1 LNHDA and CDR2 SQIVND (reference sequence). CDR3 protein: CASSYGQGFGYTF. In nucleotides, the CDR3 is TGTGCCAGTAGTTATGGACAGGGCTTTGGCTACACCTTC.

This chain links TRBV9 with TRBJ2-1, with 9 nucleotides matching TRBD1. Germline CDR1 is SGDLS and CDR2 is YYNGEE. Germline trimming cut 0 bases from V and 4 bases from J; bases unmatched to any gene: 11. This CDR3 is 18 amino acids long. CDR3 protein: CASSVAPQTGTGYNEQFF. The CDR3 DNA follows: TGTGCCAGCAGCGTAGCCCCGCAAACCGGGACAGGGTACAATGAGCAGTTCTTC.

The chain joins TRBV29-1 to TRBJ1-2; no definite D call. Trimming cost V 4 bases and J 2 bases, with 17 bases left between them. This CDR3 is built from 15 residues. Germline CDR1 SQVTM, CDR2 ANQGSEA. CDR3 sequence: CSVASGSNPNYGYTF. The DNA for the CDR3 is TGCAGCGTTGCTTCGGGGTCAAACCCAAACTATGGCTACACCTTC. The full variable domain, in which reference TRBV29-1 and TRBJ1-2 provide the parts outside the CDR3, is SAVISQKPSRDICQRGTSLTIQCQVDSQVTMMFWYRQQPGQSLTLIATANQGSEATYESGFVIDKFPISRPNLTFSTLTVSNMSPEDSSIYLCSVASGSNPNYGYTFGSGTRLTVV.

The chain combines TRBV6-6 with TRBJ2-1, with 8 bases that match TRBD2. CDR1 and CDR2 from the germline V gene are MNHNY and SVGAGI (reference sequence). The junction had 7 bases not matched to a gene; V was cut back by 6 bases and J by 6 bases. This CDR3 spans 14 amino acids. CDR3 nucleotide sequence: TGTGCCAGCAGACCCGGGAGGGGCGCCAATGAGCAGTTCTTC. It is translated as CASRPGRGANEQFF.

The chain links TRBV7-2 to TRBJ1-6; no clear D. V lost 1 base and J 7 bases, leaving 8 bases between the germline ends. The CDR3 contains 14 residues. Germline V gene data show CDR1 as SGHTA and CDR2 as FQGNSA. In DNA form, the CDR3 reads TGTGCCAGCAGCTTAGACCCCGGGAATTCACCCCTCCACTTT. Translated: CASSLDPGNSPLHF.

The chain carries TRBV18 and TRBJ2-7; the D gene is possibly TRBD2 (7 bases). Between the trimmed V and J ends, which lost 5 bases and 6 bases, there was a span of 23 bases. Germline V gives CDR1 KGHSH, CDR2 LQKENI. The CDR3 runs to 16 residues. Here the CDR3 reads CASSGGSGGLVGEQYF. As DNA, the CDR3 is TGTGCCAGCTCAGGAGGTTCCGGGGGGCTAGTCGGCGAGCAGTACTTC.

This rearrangement joins TRBV6-5 to TRBJ2-7; TRBD1 aligns across 12 bases. This CDR3 has 15 amino acids. Trimming cost V 6 bases and J 7 bases; bases outside gene matches: 10. CDR1 MNHEY and CDR2 SVGAGI come from the germline V gene. The CDR3 DNA follows: TGTGCCAGCAGGGCCAGGGGACAGGGGGCGAGTGAGCAGTACTTC. As protein: CASRARGQGASEQYF.